A single sample gave rise to the 27 T cell receptor beta chains below, sequenced in a study of cytomegalovirus exposure and HLA in healthy donors. TCRdb's copy holds only in-frame clones and misses some; the assay was immunoSEQ multiplex PCR. The sample has 150,000 to 200,000 clones, around 89% seen once. Sequencing was done on a sample of PBMCs. The source of these receptors is a man aged 18 to 29 in good health and CMV-seronegative.

V and J are TRBV6-1 and TRBJ2-5; D gene uncertain. This CDR3 has 15 amino acids. The germline CDR1 and CDR2 sequences are MNHNS and SASEGT. V gave up 2 bases and J gave up 2 bases, with 12 bases separating them. The CDR3 here is CASSELTALQETQYF. As DNA, the CDR3 is TGTGCCAGCAGTGAACTCACAGCTCTGCAAGAGACCCAGTACTTC.

This chain uses TRBV6-6 with TRBJ1-1; D ambiguous. Trimming left V 6 bases short and J 1 base short, with 3 bases between. Germline CDR1 reads MNHNY; CDR2 reads SVGAGI (reference sequence). There are 11 residues in the CDR3. The CDR3 DNA reads TGTGCCAGCAGGGCGAACACTGAAGCTTTCTTT. Its translation is CASRANTEAFF.

J is TRBJ1-1 and V is TRBV27; the match to TRBD1 covers 10 bases. Germline CDR1 and CDR2: MNHEY and SMNVEV (reference sequence). V trimming: 9 bases; J trimming: 5 bases; junction bases outside the gene matches: 6. This CDR3 has 13 residues. The CDR3 is CASYGTGVTEAFF. DNA of the CDR3: TGTGCCAGTTATGGGACAGGGGTTACTGAAGCTTTCTTT.

The rearrangement links TRBV28 to TRBJ2-3; the D is unclear. Trimming left V 3 bases short and J 2 bases short, with 21 bases between. Germline values: CDR1 MDHEN, CDR2 SYDVKM. The CDR3 loop spans 18 amino acids. The CDR3 here is CASSLGPPTGEDTDTQYF. In DNA, the CDR3 is TGTGCCAGCAGTTTGGGTCCCCCGACTGGTGAAGACACAGATACGCAGTATTTT.

This chain uses TRBV29-1 with TRBJ1-4; D is unclear. CDR3 size: 13 residues. V lost 5 bases, J lost 8 bases, and 15 bases lay in between. Germline loops: CDR1 SQVTM, CDR2 ANQGSEA. The CDR3 DNA is TGCAGCGTTATCTGGTTGGGCGAAGAAAAACTGTTTTTT. Its translation: CSVIWLGEEKLFF.

CDR3 bases: TGCGCCAGCAGCTTGGACGGTCTGAACACTGAAGCTTTCTTT. Translation: CASSLDGLNTEAFF. V and J are TRBV5-1 and TRBJ1-1; D remains ambiguous. Germline CDR1 is SGHRS and CDR2 is YFSETQ. Trimming cost V 0 bases and J 0 bases, with 6 bases left between them. This CDR3 has 14 amino acids. Full variable domain (remainder filled in from reference TRBV5-1 and TRBJ1-1): KAGVTQTPRYLIKTRGQQVTLSCSPISGHRSVSWYQQTPGQGLQFLFEYFSETQRNKGNFPGRFSGRQFSNSRSEMNVSTLELGDSALYLCASSLDGLNTEAFFGQGTRLTVV.

The chain uses TRBV2 and TRBJ2-2; D gene unclear. Trimming took off 2 bases at V and 1 base at J, with 5 bases between the two ends. The CDR3 length is 14 residues. Per the germline V gene, CDR1 is SNHLY and CDR2 is FYNNEI. CDR3 sequence reads: CASSERRNTGELFF. CDR3 DNA sequence: TGTGCCAGCAGTGAACGGAGGAACACCGGGGAGCTGTTTTTT. The complete variable domain, with remaining parts taken from reference TRBV2 and TRBJ2-2, reads EPEVTQTPSHQVTQMGQEVILRCVPISNHLYFYWYRQILGQKVEFLVSFYNNEISEKSEIFDDQFSVERPDGSNFTLKIRSTKLEDSAMYFCASSERRNTGELFFGEGSRLTVL.

The chain employs TRBV6-1 and TRBJ2-3; D gene uncertain. This CDR3 has 14 residues. CDR1 is MNHNS, CDR2 SASEGT, per germline. The V end was cut by 4 bases, the J end by 7 bases, with 15 bases between. The CDR3 coding sequence is TGTGCCAGCAGTGGCCAAGCGTGGCAGAATACGCAGTATTTT. Its protein product is CASSGQAWQNTQYF.

The chain couples TRBV11-2 to TRBJ1-2, with D possibly matching TRBD1 (5 bases). This CDR3 region has 14 residues. Trimming took off 7 bases at V and 6 bases at J, with 18 bases between the two ends. CDR1 SGHAT and CDR2 FQNNGV come from the germline V gene. The chain's CDR3 is CASTVGGVEHGYTF. For the CDR3, the DNA is TGTGCCAGCACCGTCGGGGGGGTCGAACATGGCTACACCTTC.

The chain employs TRBV14 and TRBJ2-6; D is uncertain. Germline-derived CDR1 and CDR2 are SGHDN and FVKESK. The CDR3 runs to 18 residues. The V and J ends lost 2 bases and 0 bases respectively, with 14 bases between them. CDR3 region: CASSQYRMPVSGANVLTF. CDR3 sequence (DNA): TGTGCCAGCAGCCAATATAGAATGCCTGTCTCTGGGGCCAACGTCCTGACTTTC. Combining the CDR3 with reference TRBV14 and TRBJ2-6 gives the whole variable domain EAGVTQFPSHSVIEKGQTVTLRCDPISGHDNLYWYRRVMGKEIKFLLHFVKESKQDESGMPNNRFLAERTGGTYSTLKVQPAELEDSGVYFCASSQYRMPVSGANVLTFGAGSRLTVL.

V and J are TRBV18 and TRBJ2-7, with D perhaps TRBD2 (7 bases). Trimming shortened V by 3 bases and J by 7 bases, and 19 bases separated the two germline ends. Germline CDR1 KGHSH, CDR2 LQKENI. This CDR3 spans 15 amino acids. In nucleotides, the CDR3 is TGTGCCAGCTCACCTTCGGCGGGGGCCTTTGAGGAGCAGTACGTC. Protein: CASSPSAGAFEEQYV.

The chain recombines TRBV28 with TRBJ1-5; TRBD1 is a possible D gene (5 bases). CDR1 MDHEN and CDR2 SYDVKM come from the germline V gene. Trimming removed 6 bases from V and 4 bases from J, with 16 bases in between. This CDR3 region has 15 residues. The CDR3 DNA is TGTGCCAGCAGCCCCTCAGGGCGACGGAATCAGCCCCAGCATTTT. This codes for CASSPSGRRNQPQHF.

V gene TRBV2 combines with J gene TRBJ2-2; 14 nucleotides agree with TRBD2. In germline, CDR1 is SNHLY, CDR2 FYNNEI. V trimming: 6 bases; J trimming: 4 bases; junction bases outside the gene matches: 1. The length of the CDR3 is 15 residues. The CDR3 region is CASRGLAGVTGELFF. Here the CDR3 DNA reads TGTGCCAGCAGGGGACTAGCGGGGGTCACCGGGGAGCTGTTTTTT.

The chain has TRBV30 and TRBJ1-5; perhaps TRBD1 as D (5 bases). The germline V gene encodes CDR1 GTSNPN and CDR2 SVGIG (reference sequence). CDR3 size: 15 residues. Trimming took off 3 bases at V and 1 base at J, with 13 bases between the two ends. The CDR3 region is CAWSPSGASNQPQHF. CDR3 nucleotides: TGTGCCTGGAGCCCGAGTGGGGCGAGCAATCAGCCCCAGCATTTT. Variable domain in full (rest from reference TRBV30 and TRBJ1-5): SQTIHQWPATLVQPVGSPLSLECTVEGTSNPNLYWYRQAAGRGLQLLFYSVGIGQISSEVPQNLSASRPQDRQFILSSKKLLLSDSGFYLCAWSPSGASNQPQHFGDGTRLSIL.

The gene calls are TRBV2 and TRBJ1-2, with 10 bases aligning to TRBD1. CDR1 SNHLY and CDR2 FYNNEI come from the germline V gene. V lost 5 bases, J lost 3 bases, and 3 bases stayed unmatched. The CDR3 totals 14 residues. The CDR3 DNA sequence: TGTGCCAGCAGTTTGGGACAGGGGCACTATGGCTACACCTTC. It encodes CASSLGQGHYGYTF.

The rearrangement uses TRBV5-1 and TRBJ1-6, with a possible D match to TRBD1 (6 bases). The CDR3 loop spans 15 amino acids. V dropped 0 bases and J dropped 9 bases, with 13 bases sitting between them. CDR1 SGHRS and CDR2 YFSETQ come from the germline V gene. This CDR3 reads CASSLARGEGSPLHF. Written as DNA, the CDR3 is TGCGCCAGCAGCTTGGCCAGGGGTGAGGGTTCACCCCTCCACTTT.

The gene calls are TRBV6-6 and TRBJ2-7; 8 bases fit TRBD1. This CDR3 comprises 15 residues. Germline V gene data show CDR1 as MNHNY and CDR2 as SVGAGI (reference sequence). Trimming removed 6 bases from V and 7 bases from J; junction bases left unmatched: 14. The CDR3 region is CASSYDRGSVGEQYF. The DNA of the CDR3 is TGTGCCAGCAGCTACGACAGGGGATCGGTGGGGGAGCAGTACTTC.

This clone came up once. The chain has TRBV19 and TRBJ1-1, with 8 positions matching TRBD1. J lost 10 bases, V lost 3 bases, and 4 bases had no gene match. Germline CDR1 is LNHDA and CDR2 is SQIVND (reference sequence). This CDR3 region has 12 residues. The CDR3 region is CASSMRDRGAFF. The CDR3 DNA reads TGTGCCAGTAGTATGCGAGACAGGGGAGCTTTCTTT.

J is TRBJ2-1 and V is TRBV10-3, with 11 bases fitting TRBD2. V gave up 7 bases and J gave up 0 bases; unmatched junction bases: 14. The CDR3 has 19 amino acids. Germline loops: CDR1 ENHRY, CDR2 SYGVKD. The CDR3 sequence is CAINREGLAAQSSYNEQFF. CDR3 DNA: TGTGCCATCAACCGTGAGGGACTAGCGGCTCAAAGCTCCTACAATGAGCAGTTCTTC.

V usage is TRBV7-8 and J usage is TRBJ2-1; D ambiguous. CDR1 and CDR2 from the germline V gene are SGHVS and FQNEAQ. This CDR3 contains 14 residues. Trimming left V 5 bases short and J 8 bases short, with 16 bases between. The CDR3 region has the DNA TGTGCCAGCAGCCCCCAAATAGCCGCGGATGAGCAGTTCTTC. Amino acid sequence: CASSPQIAADEQFF.

The rearrangement links TRBV7-9 to TRBJ1-2, with D possibly being TRBD1 (6 bases). In germline, CDR1 is SEHNR, CDR2 FQNEAQ (reference sequence). CDR3 size: 15 residues. V was trimmed by 5 bases and J by 4 bases, leaving 17 bases between them. The CDR3 region has the DNA TGTGCCAGCAGCCCCGGACAGCGGAGAGGCTATGGCTACACCTTC. Translating gives CASSPGQRRGYGYTF.

This chain connects TRBV5-1 to TRBJ2-3; unclear D gene. Trimming shortened V by 5 bases and J by 0 bases, and 13 bases separated the two germline ends. The germline V gene has CDR1 SGHRS and CDR2 YFSETQ. CDR3 length equals 15 residues. In DNA form, the CDR3 reads TGCGCCAGCAGGCCACTCGGTCCTAGCACAGATACGCAGTATTTT. Amino acids: CASRPLGPSTDTQYF.

The rearrangement links TRBV5-1 to TRBJ2-1; D is undetermined. The CDR3 loop spans 12 amino acids. In germline, CDR1 is SGHRS, CDR2 YFSETQ. V lost 0 bases to trimming and J lost 6 bases, with 4 bases between them. The CDR3 is CASSLALNEQFF. CDR3 nucleotide sequence: TGCGCCAGCAGCTTGGCCCTCAATGAGCAGTTCTTC.

V is TRBV4-1 and J is TRBJ2-7, with a possible D match to TRBD1 (5 bases). Germline V gene data show CDR1 as MGHRA and CDR2 as YSYEKL. Deletions cut 3 bases from V and 6 bases from J, with 15 bases between. CDR3 length equals 14 residues. As DNA, the CDR3 is TGCGCCAGCAGCCAGGACATTGAGGTCATCGAGCAGTACGTC. This encodes CASSQDIEVIEQYV.

The chain carries TRBV2 and TRBJ1-2; a weak D match, TRBD1 (5 bases). The germline V gene encodes CDR1 SNHLY and CDR2 FYNNEI. The CDR3 has 15 residues. V lost 3 bases, J lost 2 bases, and 13 bases lay in between. The CDR3 loop reads CASSDPQEGNYGYTF. The CDR3 DNA reads TGTGCCAGCAGTGACCCACAGGAGGGCAACTATGGCTACACCTTC.

The chain joins TRBV10-3 to TRBJ2-3; 8 bases are a match to TRBD1. CDR1 is ENHRY and CDR2 is SYGVKD in the germline V gene. The J segment lost 0 bases and the V segment lost 3 bases, leaving 8 bases of the junction unmatched. This CDR3 region has 17 residues. The CDR3 sequence is CAISDRTGTGSTDTQYF. The CDR3 nucleotides are TGTGCCATCAGTGATAGAACCGGGACAGGTAGCACAGATACGCAGTATTTT.

The V call is TRBV5-6, the J call TRBJ2-2, with a possible D match to TRBD2 (6 bases). V dropped 4 bases and J dropped 3 bases, with 13 bases sitting between them. The CDR3 extends over 15 amino acids. Germline V gene lookup returns CDR1 SGHDT and CDR2 YYEEEE. CDR3 DNA: TGTGCCAGCAGCAGGAGGGACTCACACACCGGGGAGCTGTTTTTT. As protein: CASSRRDSHTGELFF. The full variable domain, rest sourced from reference TRBV5-6 and TRBJ2-2, is DAGVTQSPTHLIKTRGQQVTLRCSPKSGHDTVSWYQQALGQGPQFIFQYYEEEERQRGNFPDRFSGHQFPNYSSELNVNALLLGDSALYLCASSRRDSHTGELFFGEGSRLTVL.